A selection of T cell receptor beta chains follows, all from one sample in a study of beta chain features in type 1 diabetes. This table comes from immunoSEQ multiplex PCR, and its TCRdb copy is limited to in-frame clones, with some not included. The sample records 680,000 or so clones, roughly 13% being singletons. Input material: naive CD4+ T cells from blood. The receptors shown here come from a man aged 18 to 29 with type 1 diabetes. Each CDR3 is given with its conserved first and last residue. D genes are given only for firm matches. Clone size is not always given. Where it is, it says once, few, many or a class for expanded clones.

V	J	size	D	CDR3	DNA
TRBV30	TRBJ1-5	few	NA	CAWSTTAGDQPQHF	TGTGCCTGGAGCACAACGGCGGGGGATCAGCCCCAGCATTTT
TRBV9	TRBJ1-1	few	NA	CASSVEEVRQNTEAFF	TGTGCCAGCAGCGTAGAGGAGGTACGACAGAACACTGAAGCTTTCTTT
TRBV11-2	TRBJ2-1	NA	NA	CASSPLGSALRFF	TGTGCCAGCAGCCCGCTTGGCAGCGCGCTACGGTTCTTC
TRBV29-1	TRBJ2-7	NA	NA	CSVRDFYEQYF	TGCAGCGTCCGGGACTTTTACGAGCAGTACTTC
TRBV7-2	TRBJ2-5	few	TRBD2	CASSLGLAGSETQYF	TGTGCCAGCAGCTTAGGACTAGCGGGGTCGGAGACCCAGTACTTC
TRBV27	TRBJ2-1	few	NA	CASSPDWNEQFF	TGTGCCAGCAGTCCGGACTGGAATGAGCAGTTCTTC
TRBV2	TRBJ2-5	NA	TRBD2	CASRLAAQETQYF	TGTGCCAGCAGACTAGCGGCACAAGAGACCCAGTACTTC
TRBV6-1	TRBJ1-2	NA	NA	CASSETRNSEAGIYGYTF	TGTGCCAGCAGTGAAACCCGTAATTCCGAGGCAGGGATCTATGGCTACACCTTC
TRBV2	TRBJ2-7	NA	TRBD2	CASTSRGIYEQYF	TGTGCCAGCACATCGCGGGGGATCTACGAGCAGTACTTC
TRBV29-1	TRBJ1-1	few	NA	CSVELQQGGTEAFF	TGCAGCGTTGAATTGCAACAGGGAGGTACTGAAGCTTTCTTT
TRBV30	TRBJ2-4	few	NA	CAWSYSGHKNIQYF	TGTGCCTGGAGTTATTCGGGACACAAAAACATTCAGTACTTC
TRBV7-9	TRBJ1-6	NA	NA	CASSLNRPNSPLHF	TGTGCCAGCAGCTTAAACAGGCCTAATTCACCCCTCCACTTT
TRBV29-1	TRBJ1-1	few	NA	CSVDRGTEAFF	TGCAGCGTTGATCGGGGCACTGAAGCTTTCTTT
TRBV5-1	TRBJ2-3	few	NA	CASSQLLDTQYF	TGCGCCAGCAGCCAGCTTCTGGATACGCAGTATTTT
TRBV2	TRBJ2-7	NA	NA	CASSERWQGLYEQYF	TGTGCCAGCAGTGAGCGTTGGCAGGGGCTCTACGAGCAGTACTTC
TRBV12-5	TRBJ2-3	NA	NA	CASGLVHNRSPPDTQYF	TGTGCTAGTGGTTTGGTACATAACCGTAGCCCCCCCGATACGCAGTATTTT
TRBV25-1	TRBJ1-4	few	TRBD1	CASSDMTGAGEKLFF	TGTGCCAGCAGTGACATGACAGGGGCCGGTGAAAAACTGTTTTTT
TRBV7-9	TRBJ1-5	NA	NA	CASSLGAGRSVQPQHF	TGTGCCAGCAGCTTAGGGGCAGGGAGGAGTGTGCAGCCCCAGCATTTT
TRBV5-6	TRBJ1-5	NA	NA	CASSRRTVYSNQPQHF	TGTGCCAGCAGCAGGAGGACAGTGTATAGCAATCAGCCCCAGCATTTT
TRBV29-1	TRBJ1-3	NA	NA	CSVGVDSSGNTIYF	TGCAGCGTTGGTGTGGACAGCTCTGGAAACACCATATATTTT
TRBV28	TRBJ1-5	NA	NA	CASETGTQPQHF	TGTGCCAGTGAGACAGGTACGCAGCCCCAGCATTTT
TRBV5-6	TRBJ2-3	NA	TRBD1	CASSWTGSTDTQYF	TGTGCCAGCAGCTGGACAGGCAGCACAGATACGCAGTATTTT